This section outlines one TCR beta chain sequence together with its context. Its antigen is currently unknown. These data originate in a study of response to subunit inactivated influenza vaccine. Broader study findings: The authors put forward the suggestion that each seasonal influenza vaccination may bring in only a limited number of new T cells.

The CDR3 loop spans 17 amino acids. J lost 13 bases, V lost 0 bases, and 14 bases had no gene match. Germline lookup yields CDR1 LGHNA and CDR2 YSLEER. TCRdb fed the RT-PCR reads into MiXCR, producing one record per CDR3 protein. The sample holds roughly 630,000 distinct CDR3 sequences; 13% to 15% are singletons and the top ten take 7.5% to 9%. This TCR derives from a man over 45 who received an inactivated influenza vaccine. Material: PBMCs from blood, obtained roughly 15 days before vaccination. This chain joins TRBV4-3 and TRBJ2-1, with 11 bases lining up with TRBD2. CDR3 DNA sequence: TGCGCCAGCAGCCAAGAAGAGCGGTCTAGCGGGAGGCTCCCCCAGTTCTTC. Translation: CASSQEERSSGRLPQFF.